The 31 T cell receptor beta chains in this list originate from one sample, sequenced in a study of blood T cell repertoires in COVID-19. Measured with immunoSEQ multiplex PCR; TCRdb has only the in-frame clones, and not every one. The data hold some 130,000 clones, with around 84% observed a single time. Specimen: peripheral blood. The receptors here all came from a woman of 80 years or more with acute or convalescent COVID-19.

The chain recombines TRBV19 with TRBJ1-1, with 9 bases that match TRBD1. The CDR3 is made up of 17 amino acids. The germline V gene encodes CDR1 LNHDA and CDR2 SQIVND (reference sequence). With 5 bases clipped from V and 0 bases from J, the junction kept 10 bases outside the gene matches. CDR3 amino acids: CASSRADRGFMNTEAFF. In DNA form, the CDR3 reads TGTGCCAGTAGTCGTGCGGACAGGGGTTTCATGAACACTGAAGCTTTCTTT.

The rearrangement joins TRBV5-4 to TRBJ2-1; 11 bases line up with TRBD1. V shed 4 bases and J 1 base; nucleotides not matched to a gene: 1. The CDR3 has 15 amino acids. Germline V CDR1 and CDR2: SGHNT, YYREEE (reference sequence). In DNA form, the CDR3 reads TGTGCCAGCAGCAGGGACAGGGGGTCCTACAATGAGCAGTTCTTC. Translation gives CASSRDRGSYNEQFF.

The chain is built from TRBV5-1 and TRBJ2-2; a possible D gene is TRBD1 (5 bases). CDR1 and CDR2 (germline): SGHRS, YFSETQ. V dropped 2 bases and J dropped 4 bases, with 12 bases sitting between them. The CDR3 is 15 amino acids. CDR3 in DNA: TGCGCCAGCAGCTTATCCCAGGGTCCCACCGGGGAGCTGTTTTTT. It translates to CASSLSQGPTGELFF.

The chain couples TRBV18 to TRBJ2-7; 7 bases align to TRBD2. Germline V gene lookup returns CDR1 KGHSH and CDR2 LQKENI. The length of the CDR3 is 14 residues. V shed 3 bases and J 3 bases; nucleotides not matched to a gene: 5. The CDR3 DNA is TGTGCCAGCTCACCCCCGGGACTAAACTACGAGCAGTACTTC. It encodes CASSPPGLNYEQYF. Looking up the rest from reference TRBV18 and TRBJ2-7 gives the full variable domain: NAGVMQNPRHLVRRRGQEARLRCSPMKGHSHVYWYRQLPEEGLKFMVYLQKENIIDESGMPKERFSAEFPKEGPSILRIQQVVRGDSAAYFCASSPPGLNYEQYFGPGTRLTVT.

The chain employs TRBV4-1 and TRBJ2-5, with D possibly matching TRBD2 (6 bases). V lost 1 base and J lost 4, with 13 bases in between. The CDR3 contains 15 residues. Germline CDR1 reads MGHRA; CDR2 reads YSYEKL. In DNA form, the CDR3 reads TGCGCCAGCAGCCAAGCTGCAGGGAGGTTAGAGACCCAGTACTTC. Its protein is CASSQAAGRLETQYF.

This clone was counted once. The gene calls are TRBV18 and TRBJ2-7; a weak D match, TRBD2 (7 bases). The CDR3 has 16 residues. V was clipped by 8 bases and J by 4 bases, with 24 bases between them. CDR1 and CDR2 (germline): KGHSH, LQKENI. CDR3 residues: CASQQSAGRGSYEQYF. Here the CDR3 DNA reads TGTGCCAGCCAACAGAGCGCTGGGAGGGGGTCGTACGAGCAGTACTTC.

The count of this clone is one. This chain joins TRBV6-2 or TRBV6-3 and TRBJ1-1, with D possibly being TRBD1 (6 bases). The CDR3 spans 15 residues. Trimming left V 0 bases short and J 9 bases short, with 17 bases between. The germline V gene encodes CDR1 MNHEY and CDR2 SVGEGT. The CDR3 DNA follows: TGTGCCAGCAGTTACTCGGCAGGGGCCGGTGAGAAAGCTTTCTTT. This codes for CASSYSAGAGEKAFF.

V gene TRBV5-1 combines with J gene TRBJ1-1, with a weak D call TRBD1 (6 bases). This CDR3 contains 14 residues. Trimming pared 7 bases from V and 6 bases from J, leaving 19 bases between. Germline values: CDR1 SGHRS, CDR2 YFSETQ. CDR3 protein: CASSTGGAGAEAFF. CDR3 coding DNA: TGCGCCAGCTCTACCGGTGGGGCAGGGGCTGAAGCTTTCTTT.

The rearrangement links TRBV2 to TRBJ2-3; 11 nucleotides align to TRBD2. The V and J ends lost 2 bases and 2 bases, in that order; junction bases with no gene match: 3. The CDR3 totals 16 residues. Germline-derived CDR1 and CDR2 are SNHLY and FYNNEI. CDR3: CASSELAGGFTDTQYF. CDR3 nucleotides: TGTGCCAGCAGTGAATTAGCGGGGGGGTTCACAGATACGCAGTATTTT.

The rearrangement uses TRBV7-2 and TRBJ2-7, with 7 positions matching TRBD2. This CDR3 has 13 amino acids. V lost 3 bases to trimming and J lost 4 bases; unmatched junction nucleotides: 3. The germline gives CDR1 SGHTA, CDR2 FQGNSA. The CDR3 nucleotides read TGTGCCAGCAGCTTGGTCGGGGGGTACGAGCAGTACTTC. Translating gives CASSLVGGYEQYF.

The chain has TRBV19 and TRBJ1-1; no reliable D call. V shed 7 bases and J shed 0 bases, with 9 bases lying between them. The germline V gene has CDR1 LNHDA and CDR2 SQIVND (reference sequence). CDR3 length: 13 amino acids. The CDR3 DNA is TGTGCCAGTAACCCCACGGTGAACACTGAAGCTTTCTTT. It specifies CASNPTVNTEAFF.

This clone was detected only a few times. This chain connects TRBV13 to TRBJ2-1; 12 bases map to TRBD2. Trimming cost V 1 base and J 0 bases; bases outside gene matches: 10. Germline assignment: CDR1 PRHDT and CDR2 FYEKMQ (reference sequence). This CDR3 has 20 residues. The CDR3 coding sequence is TGTGCCAGCAGCTTAGCGGGTCTAGCGGGAGGGTCGAGCTCCTACAATGAGCAGTTCTTC. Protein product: CASSLAGLAGGSSSYNEQFF.

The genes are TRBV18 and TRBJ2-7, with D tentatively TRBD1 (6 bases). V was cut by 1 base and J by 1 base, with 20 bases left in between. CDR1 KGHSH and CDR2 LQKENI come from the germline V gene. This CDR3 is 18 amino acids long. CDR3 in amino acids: CASSPLPPPAGASYEQYF. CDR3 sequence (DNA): TGTGCCAGCTCACCACTACCCCCCCCGGCAGGGGCATCCTACGAGCAGTACTTC.

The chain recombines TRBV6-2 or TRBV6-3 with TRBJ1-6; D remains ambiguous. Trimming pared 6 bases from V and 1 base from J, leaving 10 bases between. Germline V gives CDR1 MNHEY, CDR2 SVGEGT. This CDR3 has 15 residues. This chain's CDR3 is CASRPGSSYNSPLHF. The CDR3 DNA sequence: TGTGCCAGCAGACCTGGCTCGTCCTATAATTCACCCCTCCACTTT.

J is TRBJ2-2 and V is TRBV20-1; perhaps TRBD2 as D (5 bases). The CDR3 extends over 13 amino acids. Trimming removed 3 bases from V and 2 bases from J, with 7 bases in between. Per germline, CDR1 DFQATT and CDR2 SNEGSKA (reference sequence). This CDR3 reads CSASTSNTGELFF. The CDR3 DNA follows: TGCAGTGCTAGTACTAGTAACACCGGGGAGCTGTTTTTT.

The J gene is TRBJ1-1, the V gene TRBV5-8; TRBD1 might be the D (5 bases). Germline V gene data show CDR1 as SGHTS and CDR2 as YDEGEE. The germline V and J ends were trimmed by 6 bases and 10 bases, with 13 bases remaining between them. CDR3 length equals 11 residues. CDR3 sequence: CASTGYWGAFF. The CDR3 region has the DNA TGTGCCAGCACAGGGTATTGGGGAGCTTTCTTT.

The CDR3 bases are TGTGCCAGCACGGGGGGGAGTTGGAACACCGGGGAGCTGTTTTTT. It is translated as CASTGGSWNTGELFF. The rearrangement joins TRBV6-5 to TRBJ2-2; TRBD2 agrees at 8 bases. This CDR3 is 15 amino acids long. Trimming removed 7 bases from V and 1 base from J; junction bases left unmatched: 5. CDR1 MNHEY and CDR2 SVGAGI come from the germline V gene.

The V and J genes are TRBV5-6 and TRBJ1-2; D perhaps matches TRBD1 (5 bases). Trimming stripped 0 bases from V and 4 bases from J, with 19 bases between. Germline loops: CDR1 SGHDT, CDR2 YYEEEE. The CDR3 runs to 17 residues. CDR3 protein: CASSLASPGIGVYGYTF. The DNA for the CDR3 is TGTGCCAGCAGCTTGGCTTCCCCAGGGATAGGGGTCTATGGCTACACCTTC.

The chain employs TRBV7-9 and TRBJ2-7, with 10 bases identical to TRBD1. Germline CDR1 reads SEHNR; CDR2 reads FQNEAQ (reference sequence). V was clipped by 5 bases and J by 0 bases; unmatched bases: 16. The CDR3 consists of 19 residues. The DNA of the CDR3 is TGTGCCAGCAGCGTTCCGACAGGGGGCAGCGGGACAGGCTCCTACGAGCAGTACTTC. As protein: CASSVPTGGSGTGSYEQYF.

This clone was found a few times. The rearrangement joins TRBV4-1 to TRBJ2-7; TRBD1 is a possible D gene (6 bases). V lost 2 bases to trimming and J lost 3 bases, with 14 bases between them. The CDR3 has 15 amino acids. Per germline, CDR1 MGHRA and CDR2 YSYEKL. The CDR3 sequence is CASSQHTGSGYEQYF. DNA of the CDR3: TGCGCCAGCAGCCAACATACAGGGTCTGGCTACGAGCAGTACTTC.

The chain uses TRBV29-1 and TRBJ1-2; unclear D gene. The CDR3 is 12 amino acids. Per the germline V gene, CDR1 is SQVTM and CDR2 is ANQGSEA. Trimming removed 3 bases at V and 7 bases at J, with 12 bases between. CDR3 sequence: CSVDSGMGGYTF. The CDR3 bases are TGCAGCGTTGACTCGGGGATGGGTGGCTACACCTTC.

The CDR3 coding sequence is TGTGCCAGCAGCTTAGCGGGGGGCGGCACAGATACGCAGTATTTT. Residues: CASSLAGGGTDTQYF. V usage is TRBV5-4 and J usage is TRBJ2-3; TRBD2 agrees at 9 bases. V dropped 2 bases and J dropped 1; count of bases not matched to a gene: 2. The CDR3 extends over 15 amino acids. Germline CDR1 reads SGHNT; CDR2 reads YYREEE (reference sequence).

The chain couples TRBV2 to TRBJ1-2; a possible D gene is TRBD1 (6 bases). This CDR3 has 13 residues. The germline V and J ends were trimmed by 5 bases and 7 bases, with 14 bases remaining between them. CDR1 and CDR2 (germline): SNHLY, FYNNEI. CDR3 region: CASSQGRVSGYTF. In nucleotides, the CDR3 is TGTGCCAGCAGTCAGGGGCGCGTCTCTGGCTACACCTTC.

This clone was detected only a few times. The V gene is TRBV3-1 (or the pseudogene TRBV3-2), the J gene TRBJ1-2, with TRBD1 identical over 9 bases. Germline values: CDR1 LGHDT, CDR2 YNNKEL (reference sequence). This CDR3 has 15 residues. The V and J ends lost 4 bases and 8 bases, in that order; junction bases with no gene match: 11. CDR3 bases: TGTGCCAGCAGCCTGCGTGGACAGGGGATAGGGGGCTACACCTTC. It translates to CASSLRGQGIGGYTF.

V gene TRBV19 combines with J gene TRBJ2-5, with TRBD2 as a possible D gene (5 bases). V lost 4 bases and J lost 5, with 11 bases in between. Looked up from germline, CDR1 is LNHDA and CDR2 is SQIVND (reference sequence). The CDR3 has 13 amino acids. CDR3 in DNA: TGTGCCAGTAGTAGAGGGAAAGGCGAGACCCAGTACTTC. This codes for CASSRGKGETQYF.

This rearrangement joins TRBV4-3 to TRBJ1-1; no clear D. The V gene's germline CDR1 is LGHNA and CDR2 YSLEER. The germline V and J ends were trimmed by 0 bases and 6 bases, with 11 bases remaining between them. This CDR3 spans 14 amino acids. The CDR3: CASSQDARGPEAFF. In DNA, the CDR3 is TGCGCCAGCAGCCAAGATGCCCGAGGTCCTGAAGCTTTCTTT.

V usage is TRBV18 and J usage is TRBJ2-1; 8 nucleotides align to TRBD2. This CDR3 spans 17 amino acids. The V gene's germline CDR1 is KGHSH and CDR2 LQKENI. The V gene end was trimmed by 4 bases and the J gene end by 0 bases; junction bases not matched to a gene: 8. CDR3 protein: CASSLSTSGSSYNEQFF. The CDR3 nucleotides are TGTGCCAGCTCACTATCTACTAGCGGAAGCTCCTACAATGAGCAGTTCTTC.

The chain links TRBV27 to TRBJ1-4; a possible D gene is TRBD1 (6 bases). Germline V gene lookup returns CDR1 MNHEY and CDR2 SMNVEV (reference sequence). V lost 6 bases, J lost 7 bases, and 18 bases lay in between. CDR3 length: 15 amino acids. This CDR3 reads CASSPTTGYGEKLFF. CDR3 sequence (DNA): TGTGCCAGCAGCCCGACTACAGGGTATGGTGAAAAACTGTTTTTT.

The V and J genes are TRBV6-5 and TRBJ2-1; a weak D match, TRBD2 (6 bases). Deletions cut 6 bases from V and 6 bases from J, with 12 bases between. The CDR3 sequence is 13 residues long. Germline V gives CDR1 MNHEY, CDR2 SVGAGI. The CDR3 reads CASREGTGNEQFF. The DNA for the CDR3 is TGTGCCAGCAGGGAGGGGACGGGCAATGAGCAGTTCTTC.

The CDR3 nucleotides read TGTGCCAGCAGGCGGGACAGAAACTATGGCTACACCTTC. Translation gives CASRRDRNYGYTF. The chain combines TRBV7-9 with TRBJ1-2; 7 bases are shared with TRBD1. Trimming at V came to 6 bases and at J to 2 bases, leaving 3 bases not matched to a gene. CDR1 and CDR2 (germline): SEHNR, FQNEAQ (reference sequence). The CDR3 is 13 amino acids.

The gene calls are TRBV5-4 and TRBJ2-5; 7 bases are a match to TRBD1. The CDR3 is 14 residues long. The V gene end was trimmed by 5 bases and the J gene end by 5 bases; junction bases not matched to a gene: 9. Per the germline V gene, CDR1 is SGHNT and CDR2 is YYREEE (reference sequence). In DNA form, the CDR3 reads TGTGCCAGCAGTCACGGGACAGCCCAGGAGACCCAGTACTTC. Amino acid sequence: CASSHGTAQETQYF.